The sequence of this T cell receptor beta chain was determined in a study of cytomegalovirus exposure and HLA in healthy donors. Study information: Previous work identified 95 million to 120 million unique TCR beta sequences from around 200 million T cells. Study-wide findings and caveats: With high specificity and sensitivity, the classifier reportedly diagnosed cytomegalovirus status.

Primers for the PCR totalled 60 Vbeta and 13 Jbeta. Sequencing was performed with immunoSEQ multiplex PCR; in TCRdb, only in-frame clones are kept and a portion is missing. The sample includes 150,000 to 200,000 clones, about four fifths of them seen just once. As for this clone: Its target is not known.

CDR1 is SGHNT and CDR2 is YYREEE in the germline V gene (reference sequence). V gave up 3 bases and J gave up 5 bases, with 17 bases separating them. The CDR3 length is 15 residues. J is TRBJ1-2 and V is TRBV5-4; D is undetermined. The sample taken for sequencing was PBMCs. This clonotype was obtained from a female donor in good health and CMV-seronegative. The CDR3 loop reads CASSSPLEGIYGYTF. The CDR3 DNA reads TGTGCCAGCAGCTCCCCGCTCGAGGGAATTTATGGCTACACCTTC.